Listed here is a single T cell receptor (beta chain). This entry comes from a study of blood T cell repertoires in COVID-19. Study-wide background: T cells, B-cell-depleted T cells, or PBMCs provided the cDNA or gDNA that served as material.

Source study methods: Amplification with reference gene primers provided the estimates of nucleated cell counts. The assay was immunoSEQ multiplex PCR, and TCRdb's table has in-frame clones only and misses some. The V and J calls and clone size were taken over from that table, and D and trimming were inferred from the DNA. This table holds roughly 220,000 clones, roughly four fifths found once. This CDR3 region has 12 residues. V lost 7 bases to trimming and J lost 0 bases, with 6 bases between them. The germline CDR1 and CDR2 sequences are MDHEN and SYDVKM. The chain has TRBV28 and TRBJ1-2, with D tentatively TRBD1 (6 bases). This TCR came from a woman of 80 years or more with COVID-19, enrolled during active disease. What was sequenced was peripheral blood. The CDR3 sequence: CASTGANYGYTF. DNA of the CDR3: TGTGCCAGCACAGGGGCTAACTATGGCTACACCTTC.